The 30 T cell receptor beta chains reported below all come from one sample, sequenced in a study of CD8+CD57+ T cells in acquired aplastic anemia. For CDR3 and TCR beta VDJ profiling, genomic DNA was the template used. From the reads, TCRdb called clonotypes with MiXCR, one entry per CDR3 protein. The sample holds about 180,000 distinct CDR3 sequences, approximately 45% seen once. Sequences were obtained from sorted CD4+, CD8+, or CD8+CD57+ T cells (not recorded which) from PBMCs. These receptors all stem from a human donor in good health.

The gene calls are TRBV15 and TRBJ2-1; TRBD1 aligns across 11 bases. J lost 6 bases, V lost 3 bases, and 13 bases had no gene match. From germline, CDR1 is LNHNV and CDR2 YYDKDF (reference sequence). The CDR3 runs to 18 residues. The CDR3 protein is CATSSSRSGQGVSNEQFF. The CDR3 DNA reads as TGTGCCACCAGCAGCTCCAGGTCGGGACAGGGGGTCTCCAATGAGCAGTTCTTC.

The chain uses TRBV25-1 and TRBJ1-4; 10 bases match TRBD1. Germline-derived CDR1 and CDR2 are MGHDK and SYGVNS. The CDR3 spans 16 residues. V shed 2 bases, J shed 3 bases, and the junction held 3 bases outside the gene matches. CDR3: CASSEPGTGANEKLFF. In DNA, the CDR3 is TGTGCCAGCAGTGAACCCGGGACAGGGGCTAATGAAAAACTGTTTTTT.

This clonotype was detected once. The chain couples TRBV24-1 to TRBJ1-1; D gene uncertain. This CDR3 has 14 amino acids. V was pared by 4 bases and J by 9 bases, with 17 bases between. Per germline, CDR1 KGHDR and CDR2 SFDVKD. CDR3 protein: CATSEPATGDKAFF. Written as DNA, the CDR3 is TGTGCCACCAGTGAGCCAGCGACGGGTGACAAAGCTTTCTTT.

This clonotype was counted at least ten times. The V and J genes are TRBV6-1 and TRBJ1-1; no definite D call. Between the trimmed V and J ends, which lost 6 bases and 6 bases, there was a span of 8 bases. Germline CDR1 MNHNS, CDR2 SASEGT. This CDR3 has 11 residues. The CDR3 DNA reads TGTGCCAGCAGAACAAGCGCTGAAGCTTTCTTT. Translation: CASRTSAEAFF.

At least ten counts were recorded for this clonotype. The gene calls are TRBV13 and TRBJ2-7; TRBD1 agrees at 9 bases. In germline, CDR1 is PRHDT, CDR2 FYEKMQ (reference sequence). The CDR3 is made up of 15 amino acids. Trimming removed 5 bases from V and 5 bases from J; junction bases left unmatched: 10. CDR3 in amino acids: CASSHRDRVSNEQYF. CDR3 coding DNA: TGTGCCAGCAGCCACCGGGACAGGGTGTCCAACGAGCAGTACTTC.

This clonotype was seen ten or more times. This CDR3 is CASCGLAMNTGELFF. In nucleotides, the CDR3 is TGCGCCAGCTGCGGACTAGCTATGAACACCGGGGAGCTGTTTTTT. The rearrangement joins TRBV5-1 to TRBJ2-2, with TRBD2 identical over 8 bases. CDR3 length: 15 amino acids. Trimming at V came to 7 bases and at J to 1 base, leaving 6 bases not matched to a gene. Germline V gene lookup returns CDR1 SGHRS and CDR2 YFSETQ.

This chain uses TRBV10-3 with TRBJ1-2, with no clear D. V lost 3 bases to trimming and J lost 8 bases, with 19 bases between them. Germline loops: CDR1 ENHRY, CDR2 SYGVKD. This CDR3 has 15 amino acids. Here the CDR3 DNA reads TGTGCCATCAGTGAATATCAAGGGAATGTAGGAGGCTACACCTTC. Translation gives CAISEYQGNVGGYTF.

The chain couples TRBV2 to TRBJ2-7; 12 nucleotides align to TRBD2. This CDR3 is 14 amino acids long. CDR1 is SNHLY, CDR2 FYNNEI, per germline. The trim removed 8 bases at V and 1 base at J, leaving 3 bases unmatched. CDR3 amino acids: CASGLAGYSYEQYF. The CDR3 DNA is TGTGCCAGCGGACTAGCGGGATATTCCTACGAGCAGTACTTC.

This clonotype was counted once. The rearrangement joins TRBV25-1 to TRBJ1-3, with 7 positions matching TRBD1. The CDR3 has 14 amino acids. Losses at the gene ends were 6 bases for V and 2 bases for J; bases not matched to a gene: 4. CDR1 MGHDK and CDR2 SYGVNS come from the germline V gene. Written as DNA, the CDR3 is TGTGCCAGCAGGCTTACAGGGGCTGGAAACACCATATATTTT. It specifies CASRLTGAGNTIYF.

The chain has TRBV20-1 and TRBJ1-5; D is unclear. V was clipped by 0 bases and J by 11 bases, with 8 bases between them. The germline gives CDR1 DFQATT, CDR2 SNEGSKA (reference sequence). CDR3 size: 11 residues. CDR3 region: CSARDRYAQHF. The CDR3 DNA reads TGCAGTGCTAGAGATAGATATGCCCAGCATTTT.

This clonotype showed up just a few times. The rearrangement links TRBV18 to TRBJ2-2, with 11 bases identical to TRBD2. The CDR3 loop spans 16 amino acids. Germline assignment: CDR1 KGHSH and CDR2 LQKENI. The junction had 3 bases not matched to a gene; V was cut back by 3 bases and J by 3 bases. The CDR3 region has the DNA TGTGCCAGCTCACCGGTAGCGGGAGGGGACACCGGGGAGCTGTTTTTT. This sequence encodes CASSPVAGGDTGELFF.

The V and J genes are TRBV5-1 and TRBJ2-2; D call uncertain. The V gene's germline CDR1 is SGHRS and CDR2 YFSETQ. CDR3 length equals 14 residues. Trimming pared 5 bases from V and 2 bases from J, leaving 10 bases between. CDR3 residues: CASRPGLNTGELFF. For the CDR3, the DNA is TGCGCCAGCAGACCCGGGCTCAACACCGGGGAGCTGTTTTTT.

The rearrangement joins TRBV5-1 to TRBJ2-5; TRBD1 aligns across 7 bases. Per the germline V gene, CDR1 is SGHRS and CDR2 is YFSETQ. The CDR3 is 13 residues long. After removal of 5 bases from V and 0 bases from J, the junction contained 1 base not matched to a gene. The CDR3 protein is CASRGTDQETQYF. In DNA, the CDR3 is TGCGCCAGCAGGGGGACAGACCAAGAGACCCAGTACTTC.

About this clonotype: A much larger clone sits a single nucleotide away, making a read error possible. This chain uses TRBV5-1 with TRBJ1-5; 7 nucleotides match TRBD1. V lost 2 bases to trimming and J lost 7 bases; unmatched junction nucleotides: 6. CDR1 is SGHRS and CDR2 is YFSETQ in the germline V gene. The CDR3 length is 14 residues. The CDR3: CASSFTGEKQPQHF. In nucleotides, the CDR3 is TGCGCCAGCAGCTTTACAGGGGAAAAACAGCCCCAGCATTTT.

The genes are TRBV10-2 and TRBJ2-7; a weak D match, TRBD1 (6 bases). This CDR3 is built from 13 residues. Per the germline V gene, CDR1 is WSHSY and CDR2 is SAAADI. V dropped 11 bases and J dropped 0 bases, with 14 bases sitting between them. DNA for the CDR3: TGCGCCTCTACAGGGAACCCCTCCTACGAGCAGTACTTC. It codes for CASTGNPSYEQYF.

At least ten counts were recorded for this clonotype. The rearrangement uses TRBV20-1 and TRBJ2-3; D not certain. The CDR3 contains 14 residues. From germline, CDR1 is DFQATT and CDR2 SNEGSKA (reference sequence). V lost 1 base and J 1 base, leaving 9 bases between the germline ends. The CDR3 sequence: CSARGRARTDTQYF. CDR3 bases: TGCAGTGCTAGAGGTCGAGCCCGCACAGATACGCAGTATTTT.

The CDR3 DNA sequence: TGTGCCAGTAGTATAGACGGCAGACGTAACTATGGCTACACCTTC. This codes for CASSIDGRRNYGYTF. The chain couples TRBV19 to TRBJ1-2; no clear D. Trimming removed 0 bases from V and 1 base from J, with 9 bases in between. The germline V gene encodes CDR1 LNHDA and CDR2 SQIVND (reference sequence). The CDR3 contains 15 residues.

J is TRBJ2-7 and V is TRBV7-9, with TRBD1 matching over 9 bases. The junction had 0 bases not matched to a gene; V was cut back by 4 bases and J by 5 bases. This CDR3 has 12 residues. The germline CDR1 and CDR2 sequences are SEHNR and FQNEAQ (reference sequence). The DNA for the CDR3 is TGTGCCAGCAGCTGGACAGGGGACGAGCAGTACTTC. As protein: CASSWTGDEQYF.

The rearrangement links TRBV19 to TRBJ1-2; no clear D. Trimming removed 6 bases at V and 3 bases at J, with 14 bases between. CDR1 is LNHDA and CDR2 is SQIVND in the germline V gene (reference sequence). This CDR3 contains 14 residues. CDR3 amino acids: CASSRSRRDYGYTF. The CDR3 coding sequence is TGTGCCAGTAGCCGTTCCCGAAGGGACTATGGCTACACCTTC.

This chain joins TRBV7-9 and TRBJ1-6, with 10 nucleotides matching TRBD1. The CDR3 has 14 residues. Losses at the gene ends were 4 bases for V and 12 bases for J; bases not matched to a gene: 6. Germline assignment: CDR1 SEHNR and CDR2 FQNEAQ (reference sequence). The CDR3, as DNA: TGTGCCAGCAGCTCCCTGGACAGGGGGTTACCCCTCCACTTT. Amino acid sequence: CASSSLDRGLPLHF.

J is TRBJ2-5 and V is TRBV19, with D uncertain. V lost 0 bases and J lost 5, with 10 bases in between. Germline CDR1 reads LNHDA; CDR2 reads SQIVND (reference sequence). This CDR3 comprises 14 residues. CDR3 in DNA: TGTGCCAGTAGTATAGATAACAGCATGGAGACCCAGTACTTC. Residues: CASSIDNSMETQYF.

The chain has TRBV29-1 and TRBJ1-1; D is perhaps TRBD1 (6 bases). CDR1 is SQVTM, CDR2 ANQGSEA, per germline. There are 13 residues in the CDR3. V lost 4 bases, J lost 1 base, and 10 bases lay in between. As DNA, the CDR3 is TGCAGCGTTGTAGGGACACCGAACACTGAAGCTTTCTTT. As protein: CSVVGTPNTEAFF.

In this sample, this clonotype turned up once. Germline is not matched at one junction end, which may reflect a read error. V is TRBV20-1 and J is TRBJ2-3; D might be TRBD2 (6 bases). Germline-derived CDR1 and CDR2 are DFQATT and SNEGSKA (reference sequence). CDR3 length: 16 amino acids. CDR3 bases: TGCAGTGCCCGGGACCGGGGACTTAGCGGCACTGATACGCAGTATTTT. Translated, it gives CSARDRGLSGTDTQYF.

V gene TRBV7-9 combines with J gene TRBJ2-7, with TRBD1 as a possible D gene (6 bases). The CDR3 is 13 amino acids. V shed 7 bases and J shed 4 bases, with 14 bases lying between them. Germline V gene sequence: CDR1 SEHNR, CDR2 FQNEAQ (reference sequence). This CDR3 reads CASNGQLVYEQYF. CDR3 DNA: TGTGCCAGCAACGGACAGCTCGTGTACGAGCAGTACTTC.

In its sample, this clonotype was seen many times. The rearrangement links TRBV9 to TRBJ1-1; D not resolved. CDR1 SGDLS and CDR2 YYNGEE come from the germline V gene. The CDR3 has 14 residues. The V end lost 0 bases, the J end lost 4 bases, and 10 bases lay between the germline ends. CDR3 in DNA: TGTGCCAGCAGCGTAGAGGCCAGAATCACTGAAGCTTTCTTT. This codes for CASSVEARITEAFF.

This clonotype was recorded a few times. The J gene is TRBJ1-6, the V gene TRBV10-3, with D maybe TRBD1 (5 bases). Germline V CDR1 and CDR2: ENHRY, SYGVKD. Trimming removed 1 base from V and 9 bases from J, with 10 bases in between. CDR3 length: 14 residues. The CDR3, as DNA: TGTGCCATCAGTGAGTTAAGGGGCGGTTCACCCCTCCACTTT. Translating it yields CAISELRGGSPLHF.

Only a few counts were recorded for this clonotype. The V gene is TRBV7-9, the J gene TRBJ2-7; D is undetermined. This CDR3 has 12 amino acids. V was pared by 1 base and J by 7 bases, with 8 bases between. Per germline, CDR1 SEHNR and CDR2 FQNEAQ (reference sequence). CDR3 protein: CASSLVGREQYF. CDR3 coding DNA: TGTGCCAGCAGCTTAGTAGGGCGAGAGCAGTACTTC.

The genes are TRBV7-8 and TRBJ1-1; 7 bases map to TRBD1. This CDR3 spans 13 amino acids. Germline V gene sequence: CDR1 SGHVS, CDR2 FQNEAQ. The trim removed 3 bases at V and 11 bases at J, leaving 9 bases unmatched. The DNA of the CDR3 is TGTGCCAGCAGCTTCAGACAGGGTCTCCTCGCTTTCTTT. Its protein is CASSFRQGLLAFF.

The chain employs TRBV29-1 and TRBJ2-1, with no clear D. Trimming cost V 4 bases and J 9 bases, with 19 bases left between them. Germline assignment: CDR1 SQVTM and CDR2 ANQGSEA. The CDR3 has 14 residues. Here the CDR3 DNA reads TGCAGCGTTGGAGGCAGCCCCGCTGGTGGTGAGCAGTTCTTC. Encoded protein: CSVGGSPAGGEQFF.

There are a few counts of this clonotype. The chain is built from TRBV2 and TRBJ2-7; 10 nucleotides agree with TRBD1. The CDR3 covers 14 residues. Germline assignment: CDR1 SNHLY and CDR2 FYNNEI. Trimming at V came to 6 bases and at J to 3 bases, leaving 5 bases not matched to a gene. In DNA, the CDR3 is TGTGCCAGCAGGGACAGGGGGGTGGTCTACGAGCAGTACTTC. It encodes CASRDRGVVYEQYF.